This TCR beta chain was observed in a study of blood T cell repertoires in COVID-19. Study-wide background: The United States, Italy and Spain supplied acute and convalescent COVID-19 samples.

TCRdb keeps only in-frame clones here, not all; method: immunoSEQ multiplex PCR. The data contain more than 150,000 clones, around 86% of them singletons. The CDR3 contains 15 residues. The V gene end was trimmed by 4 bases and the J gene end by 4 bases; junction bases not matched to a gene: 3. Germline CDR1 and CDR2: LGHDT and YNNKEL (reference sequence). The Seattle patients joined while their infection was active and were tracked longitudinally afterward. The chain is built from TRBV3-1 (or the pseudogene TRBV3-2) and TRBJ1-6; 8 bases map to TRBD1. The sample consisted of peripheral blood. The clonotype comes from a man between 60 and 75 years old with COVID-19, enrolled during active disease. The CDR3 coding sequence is TGTGCCAGCAGCCCCGGGACAGGTTATAATTCACCCCTCCACTTT. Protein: CASSPGTGYNSPLHF.